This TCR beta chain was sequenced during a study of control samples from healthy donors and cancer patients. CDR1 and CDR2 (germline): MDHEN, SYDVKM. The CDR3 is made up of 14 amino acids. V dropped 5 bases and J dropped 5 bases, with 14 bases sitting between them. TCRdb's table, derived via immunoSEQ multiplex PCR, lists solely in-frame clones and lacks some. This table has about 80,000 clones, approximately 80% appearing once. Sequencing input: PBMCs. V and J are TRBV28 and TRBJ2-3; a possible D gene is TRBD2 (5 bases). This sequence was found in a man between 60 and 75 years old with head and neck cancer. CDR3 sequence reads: CASSRRRRGDTQYF. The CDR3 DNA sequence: TGTGCCAGCAGTAGACGAAGACGGGGAGATACGCAGTATTTT.